This T cell receptor (beta chain) was identified in a study of cytomegalovirus exposure and HLA in healthy donors. Vbeta (60) and Jbeta (13) primers were used in the PCR. The assay was immunoSEQ multiplex PCR, and TCRdb's table has in-frame clones only and misses some. This sample has just over 150,000 clones, with around 80% found just once. This CDR3 spans 15 amino acids. The germline V gene encodes CDR1 SGHRS and CDR2 YFSETQ. V was trimmed by 0 bases and J by 4 bases, leaving 13 bases between them. Each of the donors was a healthy bone marrow donor. Study observations and caveats: It was 164 TCR beta chains that were listed as cytomegalovirus-associated. Within an earlier analysis, most TCR beta V segments proved productive either about 87% or about 30% of the time.

A word on this clone: What it recognizes is unknown.

The V gene is TRBV5-1, the J gene TRBJ2-5; a weak D match, TRBD2 (5 bases). This TCR was recovered from a male donor in good health and CMV-seropositive. The specimen sequenced was PBMCs. The CDR3 reads CASSLASGFGETQYF. The DNA of the CDR3 is TGCGCCAGCAGCTTGGCCTCGGGGTTTGGAGAGACCCAGTACTTC.